This T cell receptor (beta chain) appears in the sequencing data of a study of cytomegalovirus exposure and HLA in healthy donors. This clone has just a few counts. PCR amplification relied on 60 Vbeta primers (plus 13 Jbeta primers). Clones were sequenced by immunoSEQ multiplex PCR, and TCRdb holds only the in-frame ones, with some missing. The sample lists about 130,000 clones; about 8.5% were seen once. In germline, CDR1 is MNHNY, CDR2 SVGAGI (reference sequence). V lost 6 bases and J lost 2, with 9 bases in between. This CDR3 comprises 13 residues. Unrecorded immune exposures were likely, despite nominal health at sampling.

The J gene is TRBJ2-3, the V gene TRBV6-6, with unresolved D. The sequenced material came from PBMCs. The receptor comes from a man between 40 and 49 years old in good health and CMV-seronegative. CDR3 DNA sequence: TGTGCCAGCAGACCGGAGTCCACAGATACGCAGTATTTT. It is translated as CASRPESTDTQYF.